This T cell receptor beta chain was recorded in a study of T cells after yellow fever vaccination. Study-level information: Low-cell-number fractions were prepared with SMART-Seq v4 Ultra Low Input.

Notes on this clonotype: What it recognizes is unknown.

Template switching with 5'RACE generated the TCR cDNA and added a universal primer site and UMIs. Using its own MiXCR run on the 5' RACE reads, TCRdb lists one record per CDR3 protein. The table has some 500,000 distinct CDR3 sequences, about 13% seen once. Germline CDR1 is SGHVS and CDR2 is FQNEAQ. Trimming took 3 bases from V and 15 from J; bases not matched to a gene: 10. There are 13 residues in the CDR3. Study-wide results and limits: Reappearance after the booster was seen for most primary-vaccination clones, at more than 95% CD4 and around 90% CD8.

V and J are TRBV7-8 and TRBJ2-1; 8 bases are a match to TRBD1. The source of this sequence is a man in his thirties or forties who received the YFV17D yellow fever vaccine. The sequenced sample was PBMCs, obtained on the day of the yellow fever booster vaccination. This CDR3 reads CASSFGTGRGMFF. CDR3 nucleotide sequence: TGTGCCAGCAGCTTTGGGACAGGCCGCGGTATGTTCTTC.